This T cell receptor (beta chain) was identified during a study of regulatory T cells in long-lasting Graves disease. Whole-study context: Antithyroid drug use was under 3 months in newly diagnosed Graves' patients.

Findings and caveats of the study: TRBV28, TRBJ1-2 and TRBJ2-5 were favored in persistent disease.

CDR1 and CDR2 from the germline V gene are MNHEY and SVGEGT. The CDR3 covers 16 residues. The J segment lost 2 bases and the V segment lost 5 bases, leaving 10 bases of the junction unmatched. This clonotype occurred many times. The antigen remains unidentified. CDR3-region Arm-PCR and iRepertoire HTBI primers produced the TCR beta libraries. How the authors handled the data: In the combined samples, 50 to 75 TRBV and more than twelve TRBJ segments were identified. TCRdb redid the calling of the multiplex PCR reads with MiXCR, one entry per CDR3 protein. TCRdb, not the original authors, processed these V and J calls. The sample consists of roughly 420,000 distinct CDR3 sequences, 15% of them appearing once. Time point meaning: newly diagnosed GD, antithyroid drugs for less than 3 months. TCR sequences were obtained from RNA taken from PBMCs. Staff drew roughly 9 milliliters of peripheral blood into EDTA tubes.

The receptor's source is a female donor with Graves disease. The input for sequencing was peripheral blood mononuclear cells (PBMCs), taken at new diagnosis, from a patient treated with antithyroid drugs. The rearrangement links TRBV6-2 or TRBV6-3 to TRBJ2-7, with 9 bases identical to TRBD2. DNA of the CDR3: TGTGCCAGCAGTCTAACACCCGGGACTAGCCCCTACGAGCAGTACTTC. This gives the protein CASSLTPGTSPYEQYF.